This T cell receptor (beta chain) comes out of a study of blood T cell repertoires in COVID-19. Germline CDR1 reads LGHDT; CDR2 reads YNNKEL (reference sequence). Losses at the gene ends were 4 bases for V and 5 bases for J; bases not matched to a gene: 7. CDR3 length: 14 amino acids. Clones were sequenced by immunoSEQ multiplex PCR, and TCRdb holds only the in-frame ones, with some missing. The sample includes around 66,000 clones, just under 80% of them seen just once. The rearrangement links TRBV3-1 (or the pseudogene TRBV3-2) to TRBJ1-1, with 7 bases matching TRBD1. The sample taken for sequencing was peripheral blood. The TCR originated in a human donor in a cohort sampled during active COVID-19. The CDR3 DNA is TGTGCCAGCAGCCTCCGGGACAGAGGGACTGAAGCTTTCTTT. Its translation is CASSLRDRGTEAFF.